This record looks at one T cell receptor (beta chain) sequence and its context. No antigen is known for it. V was shortened by 2 bases and J by 0 bases, with 10 bases between the two germline ends. This CDR3 region has 15 residues. Per the germline V gene, CDR1 is SEHNR and CDR2 is FQNEAQ (reference sequence). These data belong to a study of shared clonotypes between healthy human individuals. Sequencing was performed with immunoSEQ multiplex PCR; in TCRdb, only in-frame clones are kept and a portion is missing. The table lists roughly 500,000 clones, 90% to 97% of them singletons, with 0.06% in the top ten. Study-wide findings and caveats: What limited the represented genetic and exposure-history diversity was the small number of donors.

This TCR was recovered from a woman under 40 in good health. V is TRBV7-9 and J is TRBJ1-2; no clear D gene. The sample consisted of naive CD4+ T cells sorted from blood. The subset is: CD45RA+ positively selected. As DNA, the CDR3 is TGTGCCAGCAGCTTAATGCACAGACCTAACTATGGCTACACCTTC. Protein: CASSLMHRPNYGYTF.